The source of this T cell receptor (beta chain) is a study of cytomegalovirus exposure and HLA in healthy donors (TCRdb year 2017). For the study in its entirety: An earlier analysis of some 600 of the donors reported about 300 Gb of sequence data and approximately 120 million unique TCR beta sequences obtained from around 190 million T cells. An early release covering 550 to 700 HLA-typed donors comprised around 300 gigabases of sequencing data and 65 million to 100 million unique TCR sequences. The genetic ancestry cluster associated with self-reported Caucasian donors included around four fifths of the 300 to 400 genotyped donors. The study aimed to test whether cataloging public T cell receptors could reveal signatures of past pathogen exposure. Using immunosequencing, the study profiled T cell repertoires from about 650 subjects and related those repertoires to cytomegalovirus serostatus. Besides the first cohort of hundreds of subjects, a separate validation cohort made up of 120 or so different subjects was used. To predict cytomegalovirus infection status, the study combined high-throughput TCR immunosequencing, statistical association of individual TCRs with disease status, and machine learning. In a later analysis, previously published TCR beta repertoires from some 640 donors were re-analyzed and high-resolution HLA genotyping was added so that TCR occurrence patterns could be studied. Rather than using new phenotypic data, the later analysis identified candidate immune exposures from TCR beta sequences and from how often those sequences occurred across donors. An earlier analysis of some 500 of the donors applied high-throughput TCR beta sequencing to assess whether each TCR beta V gene segment acted as functional or pseudogenic. Donor age, sex, ethnicity and CMV serostatus were collected together with the repertoire data. A later genetic analysis took genome-wide SNP genotypes for about 55% of the 666 donors and used that subset as a discovery cohort. All discovery cohort repertoires had been generated using a single sequencing platform. HLA typing included class I and class II loci at four-digit resolution. Typing coverage differed by locus: A, B, C, DRB1 and DQB1 were typed in roughly 629-640 donors, DQA1 in 522, DPA1 in around 610, and DPB1 in around 490. Because of strong linkage in the cohort, 4 to 6 DR-DQ haplotypes were treated as single units for association and clustering. On average, about 240,000 unique TCR beta nucleotide sequences were sequenced per donor among roughly 430 genotyped donors of the cohort, with roughly 18% of those sequences being non-productive.

The cohort was made up of approximately 670 healthy bone marrow donors. All cohort members were sampled while nominally healthy, although unrecorded immune exposures were likely present. The donor tested CMV seronegative and was one of the 352 seronegative cohort members. A peripheral blood sample was collected from each donor, and TCR beta sequencing was performed on peripheral blood mononuclear cells. The Qiagen DNeasy Blood Extraction Kit was used to extract genomic DNA from the blood cell samples. A word on this clone: Its recognized antigen is unknown. No base quality values were provided; no much bigger clone lies one nucleotide off.

General conclusions and limits of the study: In an earlier analysis of fewer than 700 of the donors, most TCR beta V segments appeared in productive rearrangements about 87% or about 30% of the time, broadly matching IMGT annotations. Only TCR beta chains were sequenced in this cohort, and the absence of alpha or paired-chain data limited detectable features. When HLA alleles, especially DR and DQ, strongly co-occurred, TCR associations were difficult to assign to individual alleles. The sequencing pipeline was judged likely to have produced a cluster of highly shared sequence variants as a technical artifact. Compared with the approximately 710-donor mean, donors in an Asian-associated ancestry cluster had fewer N-insertions in productive TCRs, according to a later genetic analysis. A further reported finding was that TCR beta sequences accurately predicted the HLA-A and HLA-B alleles for most subjects in the first cohort. Because HLA typing was unavailable for some donors at each locus, only the typed subset was used in association tests. Correlated functional status among segregating V segments might reflect linkage disequilibrium, but an unknown experimental factor could not be ruled out. A total of about 150 TCR beta chains were listed by the study as associated with cytomegalovirus. In a later analysis, most CMV-associated TCR beta chains were found to appear HLA-restricted, with HLA associations seemingly driven largely by CMV exposure. A later analysis found that HLA-associated TCR beta chains were more clonally expanded and had lower generation probabilities than equally common non-associated chains. In both the original and validation cohorts, the classifier was reported to diagnose cytomegalovirus status with high specificity and sensitivity. Immune exposure information for the cohort was limited to CMV serostatus. Most TCR sequences were observed very rarely across donors, whereas some public TCRs were present in many individuals. According to the authors, the approach could potentially be generalized to other disease states and immunological phenotypes. Sequencing depth was assumed to be roughly uniform across donors in the presence/absence analyses, though that assumption may not hold. In a later analysis, the rate of TCR association differed among HLA loci, with DRB1 alleles having the most associated TCRs and HLA-C alleles having the fewest. The earlier analysis of approximately 590 of the donors excluded 15 to 20 rarely observed V segments, including chromosome 9 orphons, because counts were too low. The 87-base-pair reads could not distinguish some IMGT-functional V segments, including TRBV6-2 and TRBV6-3, so those segments were excluded. A later analysis associated roughly 17,000 TCR beta sequences with specific HLA alleles at a false discovery rate of 0.05. V-gene and J-gene trimming of TCR beta chains was associated with a missense DCLRE1C variant in a later genetic analysis, and the association was replicated in an independent cohort. A few of the identified cytomegalovirus-associated TCR beta chains were confirmed in vitro to be specific for cytomegalovirus antigens. Several of the top co-occurrence clusters appeared to be linked to parvovirus B19, influenza, CMV and Epstein-Barr virus, according to a later analysis.

Libraries were constructed by the immunoSEQ multiplex PCR assay. A mixture of 60 forward primers for TCR Vbeta segments and 13 reverse primers for TCR Jbeta segments was used in the multiplex PCR. A multiplex PCR assay on genomic DNA amplified the CDR3 region of rearranged TCR beta genes. The Illumina HiSeq System was used to sequence the amplified TCR beta libraries as 87-base-pair reads. The paper's data handling went like this. In a later analysis, around 80 million unique TCR beta chains were counted across the 650 to 750 repertoires, and roughly 9.9 million of these chains were shared by at least two donors. Raw reads were error-corrected and collapsed into unique sequences with a nearest-neighbor algorithm that merged closely related sequences to remove PCR and sequencing errors. V, D and J gene segments were assigned by aligning CDR3 sequences to IMGT reference sequences. Each retained sequence needed at least a six-nucleotide match to both a V gene segment and a J gene segment. Rearrangements were classified as productive when the CDR3 lacked stop codons and remained in frame with V and J, and all other rearrangements were classified as non-productive. Following IMGT convention, CDR3 was defined as the stretch from the second conserved V-encoded cysteine up to the conserved J-encoded phenylalanine. The earlier analysis of fewer than 700 of the donors excluded sequences that lacked an unambiguous match to a single V gene segment. An earlier analysis of roughly 590 of the donors called V segments functional above 56.7% productive rearrangements and segregating when the between-donor standard deviation exceeded 5%. A statistical classification framework was built for diagnosing cytomegalovirus status from the catalog of TCR beta chain sequences. A later analysis assigned V and J genes by comparing TCR nucleotide sequences with IMGT/GENE-DB human TR gene sequences. The TCRdist pipeline was used in a later analysis to assign CDR3 sequences and most-parsimonious VDJ recombination scenarios. In a later analysis, each TCR beta chain was defined by its CDR3 amino acid sequence together with its V-gene family, and reads lacking a unique V-gene family were excluded. In a later analysis, 450 to 600 highly shared, low-generation-probability nucleotide sequences were removed to address suspected cross-contamination and a sequencing artifact. In a later analysis, a clonal expansion index for each public chain was calculated from normalized within-repertoire ranks of inferred template counts. A later analysis computed generation probabilities with a VDJ recombination model fitted to out-of-frame rearrangements, and checked the results against IGoR. In a later analysis, hypergeometric tests were used to score TCR-TCR, TCR-HLA and TCR-CMV co-occurrence, with a repertoire-size bias correction applied to TCR pairs. To estimate false discovery rates, a later analysis permuted the HLA or CMV assignments 20 times. In a later analysis, co-occurring TCRs were grouped using DBSCAN, and TCRdist sequence similarity was added for clustering within HLA-allele-positive subsets. For co-occurrence clustering, repertoires with fewer than 30,000 or more than 120,000 public chains were excluded, along with roughly 5 repertoires with anomalous nucleotide sharing. Entries here come from immuneACCESS through TCRdb and include only in-frame sequences with V and J called. Some clones fail to appear in such tables; in the studies checked, an unresolved V gene covers under half of the shortfall, and the cause of the remainder is unknown. V and J calls and clone size are copied from that table; D and trimming were computed from the DNA. This sample gives some 89,000 clones in total; 80% to 90% of them show up just once. The ten most abundant clones make up 1.9% of the sample.

Sequences SGHVS (CDR1) and FNYEAQ (CDR2) are obtained from the germline V gene. There are 13 amino acids in the CDR3, from cysteine to phenylalanine inclusive. Only the CDR3 part of the read is kept: 39 bases, read in frame from the first base. V was cut back by 5 bases and J by 3 bases, leaving a gap of 10 bases between them. The clonotype originates from a woman aged 25 to 39 in good health and CMV-seronegative. The sequencing sample was made of PBMCs. Recombination joined TRBV7-6 with TRBJ1-1; tentative D gene TRBD1, with 6 bases matching. The DNA reads as follows: TGTGCCAGCAGCGAAGGACAGTACACTGAAGCTTTCTTT. Its product reads: CASSEGQYTEAFF.